One sample yielded the 18 T cell receptor beta chains listed below, sequenced in a study of cytotoxic CD8 clonotypes in ibrutinib-treated CLL. Assay: immunoSEQ multiplex PCR; the TCRdb copy retains only in-frame clones and omits some. The table lists roughly 130,000 clones, 91% of them singletons. The sample in question was PBMCs, obtained after 12 months of ibrutinib treatment. Every receptor here comes from a human donor with chronic lymphocytic leukemia.

V gene TRBV27 combines with J gene TRBJ2-6; TRBD1 might be the D (5 bases). V was trimmed by 0 bases and J by 0 bases, leaving 6 bases between them. The CDR3 has 16 amino acids. Per germline, CDR1 MNHEY and CDR2 SMNVEV (reference sequence). CDR3 loop: CASSLSGASGANVLTF. DNA of the CDR3: TGTGCCAGCAGTTTATCAGGGGCCTCTGGGGCCAACGTCCTGACTTTC.

The chain combines TRBV15 with TRBJ2-7; TRBD1 agrees at 7 bases. CDR1 is LNHNV and CDR2 is YYDKDF in the germline V gene (reference sequence). Unmatched junction bases numbered 12, after V lost 0 bases and J lost 7 bases. This CDR3 region has 16 residues. The CDR3 coding sequence is TGTGCCACCAGCAGAGATCCGGGACAGAGTACGATGGAGCAGTACTTC. Translation: CATSRDPGQSTMEQYF.

This chain connects TRBV18 to TRBJ2-1, with TRBD2 matching over 9 bases. Germline V gene lookup returns CDR1 KGHSH and CDR2 LQKENI. This CDR3 is 15 amino acids long. V shed 5 bases and J 9 bases; nucleotides not matched to a gene: 11. CDR3 protein: CASSASGNSIGEQFF. The DNA of the CDR3 is TGTGCCAGCTCAGCTAGCGGGAACTCTATAGGTGAGCAGTTCTTC.

The J gene is TRBJ2-5, the V gene TRBV13; tentative D call: TRBD1 (5 bases). CDR1 PRHDT and CDR2 FYEKMQ come from the germline V gene (reference sequence). This CDR3 is 15 amino acids long. With 5 bases removed from V and 0 bases from J, the gap between germline ends came to 13 bases. This chain's CDR3 is CASSTLQVHQETQYF. CDR3 bases: TGTGCCAGCAGCACATTACAGGTTCACCAAGAGACCCAGTACTTC.

The chain employs TRBV5-8 and TRBJ2-5, with D unresolved. The V end lost 3 bases, the J end lost 5 bases, and 8 bases lay between the germline ends. Germline V gene sequence: CDR1 SGHTS, CDR2 YDEGEE. There are 12 residues in the CDR3. In DNA form, the CDR3 reads TGTGCCAGCAGCTGGGATCGGGAGACCCAGTACTTC. This gives the protein CASSWDRETQYF.

This clone was detected only once. The CDR3: CASSAPDRENEQYF. DNA for the CDR3: TGTGCCAGCAGTGCCCCGGACAGGGAAAACGAGCAGTACTTC. The V gene is TRBV28, the J gene TRBJ2-7, with TRBD1 matching 8 bases. The length of the CDR3 is 14 residues. Germline values: CDR1 MDHEN, CDR2 SYDVKM. Germline trimming cut 5 bases from V and 5 bases from J; bases unmatched to any gene: 8.

The chain is built from TRBV25-1 and TRBJ1-2, with D perhaps TRBD1 (6 bases). V lost 2 bases and J 4 bases, leaving 8 bases between the germline ends. Germline assignment: CDR1 MGHDK and CDR2 SYGVNS. There are 13 residues in the CDR3. The CDR3 DNA reads TGTGCCAGCAGTGAAAGGACAGCCTATGGCTACACCTTC. It encodes CASSERTAYGYTF.

This rearrangement joins TRBV19 to TRBJ1-2, with D uncertain. Germline V gene data show CDR1 as LNHDA and CDR2 as SQIVND (reference sequence). This CDR3 is built from 15 residues. Between the trimmed V and J ends, which lost 4 bases and 4 bases, there was a span of 16 bases. This chain's CDR3 is CASSNPGPGSYGYTF. The CDR3 DNA reads TGTGCCAGTAGTAACCCGGGCCCCGGGAGCTATGGCTACACCTTC.

As DNA, the CDR3 is TGTGCCAGCAGCGTTCACGGGGGTGGTTCCTACGAGCAGTACTTC. Its translation is CASSVHGGGSYEQYF. This chain joins TRBV9 and TRBJ2-7; a possible D gene is TRBD2 (6 bases). V was cut by 2 bases and J by 1 base, with 13 bases left in between. The germline CDR1 and CDR2 sequences are SGDLS and YYNGEE. The CDR3 sequence is 15 residues long.

V gene TRBV7-3 combines with J gene TRBJ2-1; 8 nucleotides line up with TRBD2. The CDR3 runs to 18 residues. Trimming cost V 3 bases and J 0 bases; bases outside gene matches: 10. CDR1 is SGHTA and CDR2 is FQGTGA in the germline V gene. CDR3 coding DNA: TGTGCCAGCAGCTTCCAAACTAGCGGAACGAGCTCCTACAATGAGCAGTTCTTC. Amino acid sequence: CASSFQTSGTSSYNEQFF. The whole variable domain, remainder taken from reference TRBV7-3 and TRBJ2-1, is GAGVSQTPSNKVTEKGKYVELRCDPISGHTALYWYRQSLGQGPEFLIYFQGTGAADDSGLPNDRFFAVRPEGSVSTLKIQRTERGDSAVYLCASSFQTSGTSSYNEQFFGPGTRLTVL.

The rearrangement uses TRBV14 and TRBJ2-1, with TRBD1 identical over 10 bases. V lost 9 bases to trimming and J lost 5 bases; unmatched junction nucleotides: 4. Germline assignment: CDR1 SGHDN and CDR2 FVKESK. This CDR3 region has 13 residues. The CDR3 DNA sequence: TGTGCCAGTGGGACAGGGGCAAACAATGAGCAGTTCTTC. Its translation is CASGTGANNEQFF. Filled out from reference TRBV14 and TRBJ2-1, the complete variable domain reads EAGVTQFPSHSVIEKGQTVTLRCDPISGHDNLYWYRRVMGKEIKFLLHFVKESKQDESGMPNNRFLAERTGGTYSTLKVQPAELEDSGVYFCASGTGANNEQFFGPGTRLTVL.

The CDR3 reads CASSRELAGTSTDTQYF. The CDR3 bases are TGCGCCAGCAGCCGAGAACTAGCGGGGACTAGCACAGATACGCAGTATTTT. The J gene is TRBJ2-3, the V gene TRBV4-3; 10 nucleotides line up with TRBD2. Per the germline V gene, CDR1 is LGHNA and CDR2 is YSLEER. The CDR3 totals 17 residues. Trimming cost V 4 bases and J 0 bases; bases outside gene matches: 7.

V is TRBV27 and J is TRBJ2-3, with 12 nucleotides matching TRBD2. With V trimmed by 4 bases and J by 0 bases, 5 bases remained unmatched. CDR3 length: 17 residues. Germline CDR1 reads MNHEY; CDR2 reads SMNVEV (reference sequence). CDR3 protein: CASSSQGLAGSTDTQYF. The CDR3 DNA reads as TGTGCCAGCAGTTCCCAAGGACTAGCGGGAAGCACAGATACGCAGTATTTT.

The chain employs TRBV28 and TRBJ2-1, with D perhaps assigned TRBD1 or TRBD2 (5 bases each). The CDR3 is 14 amino acids. The V gene lost 9 bases and the J gene lost 4 bases, with 16 bases spanning the gap. Germline assignment: CDR1 MDHEN and CDR2 SYDVKM. The CDR3 loop reads CASSGTDLYNEQFF. CDR3 nucleotide sequence: TGTGCCAGTTCCGGGACGGACCTATACAATGAGCAGTTCTTC.

As concerns this clone: Within the sample, other DNA sequences also encode this same CDR3. The J gene is TRBJ2-5, the V gene TRBV9; D may be TRBD1 or TRBD2 (5 bases each). The CDR3 loop spans 14 amino acids. Germline CDR1 is SGDLS and CDR2 is YYNGEE. V was clipped by 0 bases and J by 5 bases, with 11 bases between them. The CDR3 coding sequence is TGTGCCAGCAGCGTAGAGGGCAGGGAGGAGACCCAGTACTTC. Amino acid sequence: CASSVEGREETQYF. Together with reference TRBV9 and TRBJ2-5, the CDR3 gives the full variable domain: DSGVTQTPKHLITATGQRVTLRCSPRSGDLSVYWYQQSLDQGLQFLIQYYNGEERAKGNILERFSAQQFPDLHSELNLSSLELGDSALYFCASSVEGREETQYFGPGTRLLVL.

V usage is TRBV30 and J usage is TRBJ1-2, with D uncertain. V was pared by 0 bases and J by 5 bases, with 7 bases between. CDR3 size: 12 residues. Per the germline V gene, CDR1 is GTSNPN and CDR2 is SVGIG (reference sequence). CDR3 protein: CAWSVLGYGYTF. CDR3 coding DNA: TGTGCCTGGAGTGTTCTCGGGTATGGCTACACCTTC.

The gene calls are TRBV28 and TRBJ2-7; D is uncertain. Germline V lookup: CDR1 MDHEN, CDR2 SYDVKM. The ends were cut back, 3 bases at V and 2 bases at J, with 14 bases in the middle. The CDR3 spans 15 residues. The CDR3 loop reads CASSFTRLLTYEQYF. In DNA form, the CDR3 reads TGTGCCAGCAGTTTCACCCGGCTGTTAACCTACGAGCAGTACTTC.

This clone was detected a few times. The V and J genes are TRBV5-1 and TRBJ2-1, with 9 nucleotides matching TRBD1. In germline, CDR1 is SGHRS, CDR2 YFSETQ. Germline trimming cut 3 bases from V and 7 bases from J; bases unmatched to any gene: 8. This CDR3 contains 15 residues. The DNA of the CDR3 is TGCGCCAGCAGCTCGACGACAGGGGGTGATAATGAGCAGTTCTTC. Translation: CASSSTTGGDNEQFF.